Following are 21 T cell receptor beta chains from one sample sequenced in a study of cytomegalovirus exposure and HLA in healthy donors. TCRdb's table, derived via immunoSEQ multiplex PCR, lists solely in-frame clones and lacks some. Among about 120,000 clones, more than 70% were seen once, and the ten largest hold more than 1.5%. Sequenced: PBMCs. The receptors originated from a man aged 18 to 29 in good health and CMV-seronegative.

The chain uses TRBV9 and TRBJ1-4; 7 nucleotides line up with TRBD1. J gave up 11 bases and V 3 bases, and 13 bases lay outside the gene matches. The CDR3 is 15 amino acids. Germline CDR1 and CDR2: SGDLS and YYNGEE. The CDR3 bases are TGTGCCAGCAGCGCAGGAACAGGGGAGAGGCGGAAACTGTTTTTT. Translating gives CASSAGTGERRKLFF. The full variable domain, in which reference TRBV9 and TRBJ1-4 provide the parts outside the CDR3, is DSGVTQTPKHLITATGQRVTLRCSPRSGDLSVYWYQQSLDQGLQFLIQYYNGEERAKGNILERFSAQQFPDLHSELNLSSLELGDSALYFCASSAGTGERRKLFFGSGTQLSVL.

The rearrangement links TRBV2 to TRBJ2-7; 13 positions agree with TRBD2. This CDR3 comprises 18 residues. Per the germline V gene, CDR1 is SNHLY and CDR2 is FYNNEI. Trimming at V came to 6 bases and at J to 0 bases, leaving 11 bases not matched to a gene. The chain's CDR3 is CASRATPGLAGSSYEQYF. The CDR3 DNA reads as TGTGCCAGCAGAGCCACGCCGGGACTAGCGGGGAGCTCCTACGAGCAGTACTTC.

This clone was observed a handful of times. The chain is built from TRBV5-6 and TRBJ2-7, with D possibly being TRBD2 (6 bases). V gave up 0 bases and J gave up 6 bases, with 7 bases separating them. Germline CDR1 reads SGHDT; CDR2 reads YYEEEE. This CDR3 comprises 12 residues. For the CDR3, the DNA is TGTGCCAGCAGCTTGGGGAGGGGCGAGCAGTACTTC. Amino acid sequence: CASSLGRGEQYF.

The genes are TRBV6-6 and TRBJ2-3; D may be TRBD2 (6 bases). This CDR3 is built from 14 residues. Per germline, CDR1 MNHNY and CDR2 SVGAGI (reference sequence). V was trimmed by 2 bases and J by 3 bases, leaving 9 bases between them. The CDR3 is CASSYPGGTDTQYF. In DNA form, the CDR3 reads TGTGCCAGCAGTTACCCCGGGGGAACAGATACGCAGTATTTT.

V is TRBV19 and J is TRBJ2-3; D possibly corresponds to TRBD1 (6 bases). CDR3 length: 15 amino acids. The germline CDR1 and CDR2 sequences are LNHDA and SQIVND (reference sequence). V shed 3 bases and J shed 5 bases, with 15 bases lying between them. CDR3: CASSILDPRGDTQYF. The DNA of the CDR3 is TGTGCCAGTAGTATTCTGGACCCCAGGGGAGATACGCAGTATTTT.

This sequence joins TRBV5-6 and TRBJ2-1; D remains unclear. V was cut by 7 bases and J by 0 bases, with 8 bases left in between. The CDR3 consists of 13 residues. Germline lookup yields CDR1 SGHDT and CDR2 YYEEEE. The CDR3 sequence: CASLESSYNEQFF. DNA for the CDR3: TGTGCCAGCTTAGAGAGCTCCTACAATGAGCAGTTCTTC.

This chain links TRBV27 with TRBJ2-7, with D tentatively TRBD1 (6 bases). Germline V gives CDR1 MNHEY, CDR2 SMNVEV (reference sequence). This CDR3 contains 12 residues. The V end lost 3 bases, the J end lost 6 bases, and 9 bases lay between the germline ends. The CDR3 here is CASSLRGGEQYF. For the CDR3, the DNA is TGTGCCAGCAGTTTGAGAGGGGGCGAGCAGTACTTC.

The rearrangement uses TRBV2 and TRBJ2-4; possible D gene TRBD1, 5 bases. V lost 2 bases, J lost 8 bases, and 19 bases lay in between. CDR1 is SNHLY and CDR2 is FYNNEI in the germline V gene. There are 16 residues in the CDR3. This CDR3 is CASSERGSGQGDIQYF. Written as DNA, the CDR3 is TGTGCCAGCAGTGAAAGGGGATCCGGACAAGGGGACATTCAGTACTTC. The complete variable domain, with remaining parts taken from reference TRBV2 and TRBJ2-4, reads EPEVTQTPSHQVTQMGQEVILRCVPISNHLYFYWYRQILGQKVEFLVSFYNNEISEKSEIFDDQFSVERPDGSNFTLKIRSTKLEDSAMYFCASSERGSGQGDIQYFGAGTRLSVL.

This chain connects TRBV2 to TRBJ2-7; 10 bases are shared with TRBD2. The germline CDR1 and CDR2 sequences are SNHLY and FYNNEI. The CDR3 contains 15 residues. Germline trimming cut 6 bases from V and 7 bases from J; bases unmatched to any gene: 12. The CDR3 protein is CASRGLSGRFNEQYF. Written as DNA, the CDR3 is TGTGCCAGCAGGGGACTTAGCGGGAGGTTTAATGAGCAGTACTTC.

As to this clone: Germline and junction disagree at one end, which may indicate a read error. The chain has TRBV7-9 and TRBJ2-3, with a weak D call TRBD1 (7 bases). The CDR3 spans 12 residues. Germline lookup yields CDR1 SEHNR and CDR2 FQNEAQ (reference sequence). CDR3 nucleotides: TGTGCCAGCAGCAGAGACAGGGCTAGCGTACATTTT. Its protein is CASSRDRASVHF.

The chain has TRBV25-1 and TRBJ2-7; 8 positions match TRBD2. V lost 8 bases and J lost 4; bases outside the gene matches: 13. CDR3 length: 15 amino acids. Looked up from germline, CDR1 is MGHDK and CDR2 is SYGVNS. CDR3 protein: CASSLPSGGGYEQYF. CDR3 sequence (DNA): TGTGCCAGCTCTCTGCCATCGGGGGGGGGTTACGAGCAGTACTTC.

The chain combines TRBV5-4 with TRBJ1-2; D gene ambiguous. Germline V gives CDR1 SGHNT, CDR2 YYREEE (reference sequence). This CDR3 has 12 amino acids. Trimming took off 5 bases at V and 2 bases at J, with 7 bases between the two ends. The CDR3 here is CASRAANYGYTF. The CDR3 coding sequence is TGTGCCAGCAGAGCGGCAAACTATGGCTACACCTTC.

The V call is TRBV29-1, the J call TRBJ2-3; 7 bases are a match to TRBD2. The CDR3 is made up of 14 amino acids. The germline CDR1 and CDR2 sequences are SQVTM and ANQGSEA. V trimming: 4 bases; J trimming: 1 base; junction bases outside the gene matches: 5. DNA for the CDR3: TGCAGCGTTGTAAAGGCGGGGGGCACAGATACGCAGTATTTT. It codes for CSVVKAGGTDTQYF.

The rearrangement links TRBV18 to TRBJ1-3; D possibly corresponds to TRBD1 (6 bases). With 2 bases removed from V and 0 bases from J, the gap between germline ends came to 11 bases. Germline lookup yields CDR1 KGHSH and CDR2 LQKENI. The CDR3 covers 16 residues. CDR3 nucleotides: TGTGCCAGCTCACCATTCGACAGGAGCTCTGGAAACACCATATATTTT. Translation gives CASSPFDRSSGNTIYF. Based on the CDR3 plus reference TRBV18 and TRBJ1-3, the full variable domain is NAGVMQNPRHLVRRRGQEARLRCSPMKGHSHVYWYRQLPEEGLKFMVYLQKENIIDESGMPKERFSAEFPKEGPSILRIQQVVRGDSAAYFCASSPFDRSSGNTIYFGEGSWLTVV.

The DNA of the CDR3 is TGTGCCAGTAGCCGAGGACTAGCCCTTGAGCAGTTCTTC. Its translation: CASSRGLALEQFF. This rearrangement joins TRBV19 to TRBJ2-1, with TRBD2 matching over 8 bases. With V trimmed by 6 bases and J by 9 bases, 7 bases remained unmatched. The CDR3 has 13 amino acids. In germline, CDR1 is LNHDA, CDR2 SQIVND (reference sequence).

The chain joins TRBV28 to TRBJ2-1; 9 positions match TRBD1. The ends lost 7 bases at V and 5 bases at J; junction bases unmatched: 9. CDR3 length equals 15 residues. Looked up from germline, CDR1 is MDHEN and CDR2 is SYDVKM. The CDR3: CASISGGQGDNEQFF. In nucleotides, the CDR3 is TGTGCCAGCATCTCGGGGGGACAGGGCGACAATGAGCAGTTCTTC. The full variable domain, with the rest looked up from reference TRBV28 and TRBJ2-1, is DVKVTQSSRYLVKRTGEKVFLECVQDMDHENMFWYRQDPGLGLRLIYFSYDVKMKEKGDIPEGYSVSREKKERFSLILESASTNQTSMYLCASISGGQGDNEQFFGPGTRLTVL.

This clone was counted once. The gene calls are TRBV5-1 and TRBJ1-4; 7 bases fit TRBD1. The CDR3 consists of 16 residues. V dropped 5 bases and J dropped 2; count of bases not matched to a gene: 9. Germline values: CDR1 SGHRS, CDR2 YFSETQ. For the CDR3, the DNA is TGCGCCAGCAGGCCGGACAGGTCTGCGACTAATGAAAAACTGTTTTTT. It yields the protein CASRPDRSATNEKLFF. Full variable domain (remainder filled in from reference TRBV5-1 and TRBJ1-4): KAGVTQTPRYLIKTRGQQVTLSCSPISGHRSVSWYQQTPGQGLQFLFEYFSETQRNKGNFPGRFSGRQFSNSRSEMNVSTLELGDSALYLCASRPDRSATNEKLFFGSGTQLSVL.

The CDR3 DNA sequence: TGTGCCAGCAGTTACTCACGGGACACCACTATCTATGGCTACACCTTC. The encoded protein is CASSYSRDTTIYGYTF. This chain links TRBV6-6 with TRBJ1-2; D may be TRBD1 (6 bases). The germline CDR1 and CDR2 sequences are MNHNY and SVGAGI (reference sequence). This CDR3 spans 16 amino acids. Trimming cost V 0 bases and J 4 bases, with 15 bases left between them.

The V call is TRBV27, the J call TRBJ1-2; no reliable D call. CDR1 and CDR2 (germline): MNHEY, SMNVEV (reference sequence). V was shortened by 3 bases and J by 4 bases, with 15 bases between the two germline ends. This CDR3 has 15 amino acids. As DNA, the CDR3 is TGTGCCAGCAGTTTTCGAGGTCGGACTGGCTATGGCTACACCTTC. The encoded protein is CASSFRGRTGYGYTF.

The CDR3 DNA sequence: TGTGCCAGCAGTTTAAACAGGCTGAACACTGAAGCTTTCTTT. It translates to CASSLNRLNTEAFF. The chain couples TRBV27 to TRBJ1-1, with a tentative D call TRBD1 (5 bases). Trimming took 2 bases from V and 0 from J, leaving 7 bases between them. Germline CDR1 reads MNHEY; CDR2 reads SMNVEV (reference sequence). The CDR3 covers 14 residues.

V is TRBV28 and J is TRBJ2-1; TRBD2 agrees at 9 bases. V lost 6 bases and J lost 2; bases outside the gene matches: 5. Germline V lookup: CDR1 MDHEN, CDR2 SYDVKM. The CDR3 covers 15 residues. CDR3 bases: TGTGCCAGCAGGATGACTAGCGGAGCCTACAATGAGCAGTTCTTC. It yields the protein CASRMTSGAYNEQFF. Based on the CDR3 plus reference TRBV28 and TRBJ2-1, the full variable domain is DVKVTQSSRYLVKRTGEKVFLECVQDMDHENMFWYRQDPGLGLRLIYFSYDVKMKEKGDIPEGYSVSREKKERFSLILESASTNQTSMYLCASRMTSGAYNEQFFGPGTRLTVL.